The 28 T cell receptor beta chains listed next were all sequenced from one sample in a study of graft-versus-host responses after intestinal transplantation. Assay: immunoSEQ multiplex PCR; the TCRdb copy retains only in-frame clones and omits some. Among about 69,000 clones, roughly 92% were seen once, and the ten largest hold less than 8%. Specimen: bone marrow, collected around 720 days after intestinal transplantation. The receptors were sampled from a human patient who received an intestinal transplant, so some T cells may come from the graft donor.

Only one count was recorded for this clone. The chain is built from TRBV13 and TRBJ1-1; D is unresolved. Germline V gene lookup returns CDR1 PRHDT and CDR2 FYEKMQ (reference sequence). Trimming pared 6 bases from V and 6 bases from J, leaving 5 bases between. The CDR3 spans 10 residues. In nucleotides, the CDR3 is TGTGCCAGCAGATGTGCTGAAGCTTTCTTT. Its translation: CASRCAEAFF.

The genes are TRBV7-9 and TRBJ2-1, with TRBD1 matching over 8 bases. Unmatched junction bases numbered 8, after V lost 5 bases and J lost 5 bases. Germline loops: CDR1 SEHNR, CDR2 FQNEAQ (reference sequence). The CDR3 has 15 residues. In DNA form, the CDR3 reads TGTGCCAGCAGCGAACAGGGGGTCGAGCACAATGAGCAGTTCTTC. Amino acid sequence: CASSEQGVEHNEQFF.

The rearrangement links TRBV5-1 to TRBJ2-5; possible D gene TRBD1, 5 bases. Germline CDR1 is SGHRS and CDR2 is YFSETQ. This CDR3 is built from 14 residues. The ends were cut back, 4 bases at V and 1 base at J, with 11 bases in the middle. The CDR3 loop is CASSRDRSQETQYF. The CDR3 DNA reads TGCGCCAGCAGCCGCGACAGAAGCCAAGAGACCCAGTACTTC.

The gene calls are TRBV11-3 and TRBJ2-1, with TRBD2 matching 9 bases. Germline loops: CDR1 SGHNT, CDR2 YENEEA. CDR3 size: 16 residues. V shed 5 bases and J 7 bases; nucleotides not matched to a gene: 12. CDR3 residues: CASSNQAGGASNEQFF. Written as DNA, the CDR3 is TGTGCCAGCAGCAACCAAGCGGGGGGCGCTTCGAATGAGCAGTTCTTC.

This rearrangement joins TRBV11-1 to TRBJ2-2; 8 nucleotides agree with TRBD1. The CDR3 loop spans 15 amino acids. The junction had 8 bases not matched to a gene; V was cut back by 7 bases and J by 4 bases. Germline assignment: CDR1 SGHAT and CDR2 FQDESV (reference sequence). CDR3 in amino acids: CASTRGQAITGELFF. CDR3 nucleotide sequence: TGTGCCAGCACCAGGGGACAGGCGATCACCGGGGAGCTGTTTTTT.

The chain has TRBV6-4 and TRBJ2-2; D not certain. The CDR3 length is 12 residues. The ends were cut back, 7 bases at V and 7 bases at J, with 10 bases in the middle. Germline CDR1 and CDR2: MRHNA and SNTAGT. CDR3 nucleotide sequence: TGTGCCAGCAATGAGGAAGGCGGGGAGCTGTTTTTT. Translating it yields CASNEEGGELFF.

CDR3 region: CASSESASYNSPLHF. DNA for the CDR3: TGTGCCAGCAGTGAGTCTGCGAGTTATAATTCACCCCTCCACTTT. The chain is built from TRBV25-1 and TRBJ1-6; no definite D call. Germline V CDR1 and CDR2: MGHDK, SYGVNS. Trimming shortened V by 3 bases and J by 4 bases, and 10 bases separated the two germline ends. This CDR3 is 15 amino acids long.

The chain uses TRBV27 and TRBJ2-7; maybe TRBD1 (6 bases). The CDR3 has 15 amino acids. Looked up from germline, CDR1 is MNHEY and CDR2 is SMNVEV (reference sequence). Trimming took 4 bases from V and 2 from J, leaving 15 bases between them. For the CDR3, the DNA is TGTGCCAGCAGTTCTCTCGACAGGTTACCCTACGAGCAGTACTTC. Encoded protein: CASSSLDRLPYEQYF.

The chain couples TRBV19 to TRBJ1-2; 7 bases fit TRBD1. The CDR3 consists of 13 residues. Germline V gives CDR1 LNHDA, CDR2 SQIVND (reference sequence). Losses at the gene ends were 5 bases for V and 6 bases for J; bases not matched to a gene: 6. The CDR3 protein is CASSLTGLDGYTF. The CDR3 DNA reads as TGTGCCAGTAGTCTGACAGGGCTTGATGGCTACACCTTC. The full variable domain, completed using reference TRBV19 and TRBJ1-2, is DGGITQSPKYLFRKEGQNVTLSCEQNLNHDAMYWYRQDPGQGLRLIYYSQIVNDFQKGDIAEGYSVSREKKESFPLTVTSAQKNPTAFYLCASSLTGLDGYTFGSGTRLTVV.

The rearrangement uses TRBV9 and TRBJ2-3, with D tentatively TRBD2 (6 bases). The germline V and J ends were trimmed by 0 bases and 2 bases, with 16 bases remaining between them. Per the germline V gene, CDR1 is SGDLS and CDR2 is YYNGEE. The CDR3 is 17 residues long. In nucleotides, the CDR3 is TGTGCCAGCAGCGTAGATCCGGGAGAGGGTGACACAGATACGCAGTATTTT. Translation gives CASSVDPGEGDTDTQYF.

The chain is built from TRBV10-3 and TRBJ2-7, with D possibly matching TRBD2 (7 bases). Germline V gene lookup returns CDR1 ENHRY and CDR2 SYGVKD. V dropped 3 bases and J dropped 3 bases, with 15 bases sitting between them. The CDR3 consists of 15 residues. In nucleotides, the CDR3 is TGTGCCATCAGTGACTTAGGGGGAGGGTTCTACGAGCAGTACTTC. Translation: CAISDLGGGFYEQYF.

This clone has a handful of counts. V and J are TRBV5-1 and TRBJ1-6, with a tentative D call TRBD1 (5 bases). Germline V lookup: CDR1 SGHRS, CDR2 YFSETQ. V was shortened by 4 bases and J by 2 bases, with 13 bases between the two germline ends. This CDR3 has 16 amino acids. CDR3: CASSPNRGPYNSPLHF. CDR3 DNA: TGCGCCAGCAGCCCAAACCGGGGCCCCTATAATTCACCCCTCCACTTT. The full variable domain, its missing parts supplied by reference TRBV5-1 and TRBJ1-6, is KAGVTQTPRYLIKTRGQQVTLSCSPISGHRSVSWYQQTPGQGLQFLFEYFSETQRNKGNFPGRFSGRQFSNSRSEMNVSTLELGDSALYLCASSPNRGPYNSPLHFGNGTRLTVT.

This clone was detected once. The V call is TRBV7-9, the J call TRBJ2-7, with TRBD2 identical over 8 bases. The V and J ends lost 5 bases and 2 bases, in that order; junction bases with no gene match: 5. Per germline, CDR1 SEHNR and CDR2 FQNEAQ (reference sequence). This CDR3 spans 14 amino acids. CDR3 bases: TGTGCCAGCAGCCCTCCGGGAGGGACCTACGAGCAGTACTTC. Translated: CASSPPGGTYEQYF.

The CDR3 nucleotides read TGTGCCAGCAGCCGACTAGCGGGTGAAGAGACCCAGTACTTC. Amino acid sequence: CASSRLAGEETQYF. The chain carries TRBV6-5 and TRBJ2-5, with TRBD2 matching over 10 bases. The CDR3 consists of 14 residues. Losses at the gene ends were 6 bases for V and 3 bases for J; bases not matched to a gene: 4. Germline V gene lookup returns CDR1 MNHEY and CDR2 SVGAGI.

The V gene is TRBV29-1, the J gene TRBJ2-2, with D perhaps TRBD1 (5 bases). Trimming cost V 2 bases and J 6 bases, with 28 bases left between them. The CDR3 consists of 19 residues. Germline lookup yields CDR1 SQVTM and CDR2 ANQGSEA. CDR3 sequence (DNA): TGCAGCGTTGAATTCTCCACACATTTAGGGGCTAGGATTCCCGGGGAGCTGTTTTTT. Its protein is CSVEFSTHLGARIPGELFF.

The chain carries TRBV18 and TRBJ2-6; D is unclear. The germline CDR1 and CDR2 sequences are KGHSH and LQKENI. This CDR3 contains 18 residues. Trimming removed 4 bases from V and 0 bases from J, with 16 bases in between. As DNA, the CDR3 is TGTGCCAGCTCACTCTTAAGGGAACAGAGCTCTGGGGCCAACGTCCTGACTTTC. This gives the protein CASSLLREQSSGANVLTF.

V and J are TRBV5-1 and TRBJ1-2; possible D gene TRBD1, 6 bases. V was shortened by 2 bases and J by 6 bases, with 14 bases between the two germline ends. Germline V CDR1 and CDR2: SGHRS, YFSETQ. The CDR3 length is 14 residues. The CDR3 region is CASSFDTGQNGYTF. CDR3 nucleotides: TGCGCCAGCAGCTTTGATACCGGACAGAATGGCTACACCTTC.

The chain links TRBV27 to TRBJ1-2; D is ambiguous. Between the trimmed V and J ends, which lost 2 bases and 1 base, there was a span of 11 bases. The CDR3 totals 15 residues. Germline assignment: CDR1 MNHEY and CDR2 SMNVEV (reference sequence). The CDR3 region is CASSLDYSHNYGYTF. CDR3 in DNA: TGTGCCAGCAGTTTAGATTACTCGCATAACTATGGCTACACCTTC.

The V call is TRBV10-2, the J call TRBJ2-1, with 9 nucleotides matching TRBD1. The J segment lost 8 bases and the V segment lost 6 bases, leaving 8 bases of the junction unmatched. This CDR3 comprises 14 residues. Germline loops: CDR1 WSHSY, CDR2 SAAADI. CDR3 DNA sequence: TGCGCCAGCAGCCATGACAGGGGGGTCCATGAGCAGTTCTTC. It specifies CASSHDRGVHEQFF.

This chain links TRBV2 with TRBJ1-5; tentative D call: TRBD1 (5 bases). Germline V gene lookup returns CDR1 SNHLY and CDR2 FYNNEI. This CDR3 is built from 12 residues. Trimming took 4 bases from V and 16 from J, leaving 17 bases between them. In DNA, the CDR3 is TGTGCCAGCAGTGTCACAGGACCGCCGCCTCATTTT. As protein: CASSVTGPPPHF.

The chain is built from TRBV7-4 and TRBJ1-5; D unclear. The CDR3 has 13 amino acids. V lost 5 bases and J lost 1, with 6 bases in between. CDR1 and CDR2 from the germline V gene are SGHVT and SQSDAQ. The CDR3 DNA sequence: TGTGCCAGCAGCCGCGACAGCAATCAGCCCCAGCATTTT. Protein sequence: CASSRDSNQPQHF.

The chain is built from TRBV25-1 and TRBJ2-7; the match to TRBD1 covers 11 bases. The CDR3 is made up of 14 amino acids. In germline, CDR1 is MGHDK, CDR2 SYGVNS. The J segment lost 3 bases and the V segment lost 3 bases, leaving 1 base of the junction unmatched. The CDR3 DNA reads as TGTGCCAGCAGTGAGGGGACAGGGGGCTACGAGCAGTACTTC. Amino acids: CASSEGTGGYEQYF.

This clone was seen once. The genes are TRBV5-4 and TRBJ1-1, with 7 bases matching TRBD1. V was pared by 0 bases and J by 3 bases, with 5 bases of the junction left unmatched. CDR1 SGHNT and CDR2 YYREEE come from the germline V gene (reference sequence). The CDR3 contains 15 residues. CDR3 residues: CASSLVGRGDTEAFF. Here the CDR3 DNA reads TGTGCCAGCAGCTTGGTAGGCAGGGGGGACACTGAAGCTTTCTTT.

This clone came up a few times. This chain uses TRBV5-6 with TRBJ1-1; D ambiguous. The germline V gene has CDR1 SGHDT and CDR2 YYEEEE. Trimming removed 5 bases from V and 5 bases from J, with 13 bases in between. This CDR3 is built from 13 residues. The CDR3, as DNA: TGTGCCAGCAGGAGAAGGAGTGAGACTGAAGCTTTCTTT. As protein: CASRRRSETEAFF.

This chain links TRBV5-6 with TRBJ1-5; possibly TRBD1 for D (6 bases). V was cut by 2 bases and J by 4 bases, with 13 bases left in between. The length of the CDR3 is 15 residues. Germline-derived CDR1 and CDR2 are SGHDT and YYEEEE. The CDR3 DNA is TGTGCCAGCAGCTTCGAGGGGGGCCTAAATCAGCCCCAGCATTTT. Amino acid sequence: CASSFEGGLNQPQHF. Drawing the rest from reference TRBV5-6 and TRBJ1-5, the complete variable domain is DAGVTQSPTHLIKTRGQQVTLRCSPKSGHDTVSWYQQALGQGPQFIFQYYEEEERQRGNFPDRFSGHQFPNYSSELNVNALLLGDSALYLCASSFEGGLNQPQHFGDGTRLSIL.

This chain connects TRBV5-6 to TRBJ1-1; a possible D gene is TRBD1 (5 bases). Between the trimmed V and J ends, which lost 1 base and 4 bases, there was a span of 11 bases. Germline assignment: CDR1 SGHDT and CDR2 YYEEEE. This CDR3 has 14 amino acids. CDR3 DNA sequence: TGTGCCAGCAGCTTGCAGGGTGGGGGCACTGAAGCTTTCTTT. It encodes CASSLQGGGTEAFF. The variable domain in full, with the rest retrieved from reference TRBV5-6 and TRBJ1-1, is DAGVTQSPTHLIKTRGQQVTLRCSPKSGHDTVSWYQQALGQGPQFIFQYYEEEERQRGNFPDRFSGHQFPNYSSELNVNALLLGDSALYLCASSLQGGGTEAFFGQGTRLTVV.

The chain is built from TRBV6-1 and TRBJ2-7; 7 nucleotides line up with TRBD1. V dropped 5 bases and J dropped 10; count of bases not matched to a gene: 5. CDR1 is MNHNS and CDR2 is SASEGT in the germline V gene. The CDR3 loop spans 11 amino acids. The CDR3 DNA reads TGTGCCAGCAGTACGAGACAGGGTCAGTACTTC. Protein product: CASSTRQGQYF.

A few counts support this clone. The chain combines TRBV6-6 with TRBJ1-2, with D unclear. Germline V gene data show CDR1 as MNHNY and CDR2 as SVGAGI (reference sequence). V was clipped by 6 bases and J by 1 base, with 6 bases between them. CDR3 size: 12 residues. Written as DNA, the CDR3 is TGTGCCAGCAGGGAAAGTAACTATGGCTACACCTTC. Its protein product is CASRESNYGYTF.